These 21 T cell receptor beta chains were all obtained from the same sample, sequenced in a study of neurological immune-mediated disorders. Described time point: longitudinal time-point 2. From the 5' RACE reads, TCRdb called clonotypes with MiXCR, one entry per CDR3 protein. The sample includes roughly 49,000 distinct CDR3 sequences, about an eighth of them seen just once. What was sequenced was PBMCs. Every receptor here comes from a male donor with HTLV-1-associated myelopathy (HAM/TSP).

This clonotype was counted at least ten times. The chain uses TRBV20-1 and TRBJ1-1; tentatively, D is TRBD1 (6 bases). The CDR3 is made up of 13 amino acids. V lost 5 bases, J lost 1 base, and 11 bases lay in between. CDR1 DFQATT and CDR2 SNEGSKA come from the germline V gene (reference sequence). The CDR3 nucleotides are TGCAGTGCTTCCCGGGGGCAGAACACTGAAGCTTTCTTT. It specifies CSASRGQNTEAFF.

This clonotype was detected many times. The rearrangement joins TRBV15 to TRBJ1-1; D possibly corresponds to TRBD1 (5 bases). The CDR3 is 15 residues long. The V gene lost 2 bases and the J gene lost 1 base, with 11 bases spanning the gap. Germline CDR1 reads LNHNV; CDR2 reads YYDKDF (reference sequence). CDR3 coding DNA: TGTGCCACCAGCAGACTTTTAGGACAGAACACTGAAGCTTTCTTT. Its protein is CATSRLLGQNTEAFF.

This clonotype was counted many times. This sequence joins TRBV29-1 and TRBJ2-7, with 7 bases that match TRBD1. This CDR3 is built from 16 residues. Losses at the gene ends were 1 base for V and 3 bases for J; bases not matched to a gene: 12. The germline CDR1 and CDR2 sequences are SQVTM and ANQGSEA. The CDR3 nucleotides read TGCAGCGTTGAAGTTGGGACAGAGCCCTCCTTCTACGAGCAGTACTTC. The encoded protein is CSVEVGTEPSFYEQYF.

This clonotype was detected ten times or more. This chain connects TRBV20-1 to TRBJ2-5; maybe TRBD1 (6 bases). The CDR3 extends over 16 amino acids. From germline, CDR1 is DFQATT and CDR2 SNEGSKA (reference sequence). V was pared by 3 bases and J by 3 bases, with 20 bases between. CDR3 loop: CSASESTGLYEETQYF. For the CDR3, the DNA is TGCAGTGCTAGCGAGTCCACAGGGCTGTACGAAGAGACCCAGTACTTC.

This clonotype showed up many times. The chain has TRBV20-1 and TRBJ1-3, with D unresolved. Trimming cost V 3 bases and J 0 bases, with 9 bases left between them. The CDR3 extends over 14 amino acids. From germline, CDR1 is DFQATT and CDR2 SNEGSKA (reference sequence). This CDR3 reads CSASLGSSGNTIYF. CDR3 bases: TGCAGTGCTAGTTTGGGAAGCTCTGGAAACACCATATATTTT.

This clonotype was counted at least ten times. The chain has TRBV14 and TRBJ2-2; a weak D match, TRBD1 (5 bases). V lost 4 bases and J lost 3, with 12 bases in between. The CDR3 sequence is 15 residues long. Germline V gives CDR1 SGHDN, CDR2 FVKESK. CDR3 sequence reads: CASSPFLGHTGELFF. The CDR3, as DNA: TGTGCCAGCAGCCCCTTTTTGGGGCACACCGGGGAGCTGTTTTTT.

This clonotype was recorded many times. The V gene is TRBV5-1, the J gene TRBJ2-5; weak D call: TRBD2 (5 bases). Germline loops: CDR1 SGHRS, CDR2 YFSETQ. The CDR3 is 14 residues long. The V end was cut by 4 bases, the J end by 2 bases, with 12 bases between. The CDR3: CASSQGLGQETQYF. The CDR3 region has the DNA TGCGCCAGCAGCCAAGGACTTGGACAAGAGACCCAGTACTTC.

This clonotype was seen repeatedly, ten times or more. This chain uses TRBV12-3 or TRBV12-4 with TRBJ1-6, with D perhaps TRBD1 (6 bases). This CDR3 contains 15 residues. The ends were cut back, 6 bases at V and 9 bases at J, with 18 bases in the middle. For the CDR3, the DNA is TGTGCCAGCAGACTAGGTCCAGGGGCTCTTTCACCCCTCCACTTT. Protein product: CASRLGPGALSPLHF.

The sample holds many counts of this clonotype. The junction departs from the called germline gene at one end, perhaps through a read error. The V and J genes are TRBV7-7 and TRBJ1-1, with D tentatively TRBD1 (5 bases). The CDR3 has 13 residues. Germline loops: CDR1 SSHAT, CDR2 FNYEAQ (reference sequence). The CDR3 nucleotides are TGTGCTAGCAGCCCTGGGGGTTTTAATGAAGCTTTCTTT. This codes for CASSPGGFNEAFF.

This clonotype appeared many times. Here the CDR3 DNA reads TGCAGTGCTAGGCCTAACTATGGCTACACCTTC. It encodes CSARPNYGYTF. V gene TRBV20-1 combines with J gene TRBJ1-2; D call uncertain. Germline V CDR1 and CDR2: DFQATT, SNEGSKA (reference sequence). The germline V and J ends were trimmed by 3 bases and 0 bases, with 2 bases remaining between them. The CDR3 totals 11 residues.

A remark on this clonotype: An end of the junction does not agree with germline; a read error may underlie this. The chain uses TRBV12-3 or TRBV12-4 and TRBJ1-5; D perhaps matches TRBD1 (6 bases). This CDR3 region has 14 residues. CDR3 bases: TGTGACAGCAGTCTACAGGGACCTGATCGGCCCCAGCATTTT. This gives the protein CDSSLQGPDRPQHF.

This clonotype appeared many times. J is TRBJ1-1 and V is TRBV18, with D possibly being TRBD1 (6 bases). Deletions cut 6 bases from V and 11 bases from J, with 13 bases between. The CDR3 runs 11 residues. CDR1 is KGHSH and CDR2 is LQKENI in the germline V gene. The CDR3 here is CASSTGYVAFF. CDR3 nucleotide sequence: TGTGCCAGCTCTACAGGGTATGTGGCTTTCTTT.

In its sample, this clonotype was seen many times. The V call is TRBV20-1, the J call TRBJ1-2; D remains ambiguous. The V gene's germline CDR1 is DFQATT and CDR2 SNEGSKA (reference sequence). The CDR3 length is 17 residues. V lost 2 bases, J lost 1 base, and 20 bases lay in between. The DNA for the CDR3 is TGCAGTGCTAGACAAAGGGCTGCCCTGAGTGGTAACTATGGCTACACCTTC. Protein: CSARQRAALSGNYGYTF.

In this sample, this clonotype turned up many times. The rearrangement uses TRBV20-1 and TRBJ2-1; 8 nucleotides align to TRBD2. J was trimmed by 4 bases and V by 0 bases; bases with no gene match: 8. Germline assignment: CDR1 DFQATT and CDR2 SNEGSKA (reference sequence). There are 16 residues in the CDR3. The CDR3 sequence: CSARDHRGGSYNEQFF. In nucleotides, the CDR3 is TGCAGTGCTAGAGATCACCGCGGGGGGTCTTACAATGAGCAGTTCTTC.

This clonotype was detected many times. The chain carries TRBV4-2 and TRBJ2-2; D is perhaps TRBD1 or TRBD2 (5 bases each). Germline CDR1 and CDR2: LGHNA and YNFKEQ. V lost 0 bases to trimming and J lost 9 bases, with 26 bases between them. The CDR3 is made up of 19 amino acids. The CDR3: CASSQDRGVGASRSRELFF. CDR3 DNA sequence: TGTGCCAGCAGCCAAGATCGGGGTGTAGGGGCTAGCAGAAGTCGGGAGCTGTTTTTT.

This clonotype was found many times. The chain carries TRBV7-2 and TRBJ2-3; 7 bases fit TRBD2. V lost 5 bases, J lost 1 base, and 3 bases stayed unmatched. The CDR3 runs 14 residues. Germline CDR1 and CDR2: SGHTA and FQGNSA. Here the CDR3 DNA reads TGTGCCAGCAGCATTACTAGCGGCACAGATACGCAGTATTTT. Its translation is CASSITSGTDTQYF.

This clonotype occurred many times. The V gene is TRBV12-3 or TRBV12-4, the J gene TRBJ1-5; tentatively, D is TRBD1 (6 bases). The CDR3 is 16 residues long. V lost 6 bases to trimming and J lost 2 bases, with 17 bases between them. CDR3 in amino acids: CASSKGVGAGNQPQHF. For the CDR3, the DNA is TGTGCCAGCAGCAAGGGGGTGGGGGCTGGCAATCAGCCCCAGCATTTT.

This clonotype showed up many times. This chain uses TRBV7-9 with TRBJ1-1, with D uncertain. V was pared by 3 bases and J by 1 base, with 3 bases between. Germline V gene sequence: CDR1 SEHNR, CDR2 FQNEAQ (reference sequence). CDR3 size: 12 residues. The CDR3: CASSFRNTEAFF. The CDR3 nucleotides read TGTGCCAGCAGCTTTCGGAACACTGAAGCTTTCTTT.

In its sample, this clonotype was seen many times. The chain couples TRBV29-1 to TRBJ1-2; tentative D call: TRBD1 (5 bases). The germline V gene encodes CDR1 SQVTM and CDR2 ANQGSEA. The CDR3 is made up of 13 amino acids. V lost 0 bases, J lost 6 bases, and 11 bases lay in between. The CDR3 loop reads CSVEDGHIDGYTF. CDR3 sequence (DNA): TGCAGCGTTGAAGATGGACATATTGATGGCTACACCTTC.

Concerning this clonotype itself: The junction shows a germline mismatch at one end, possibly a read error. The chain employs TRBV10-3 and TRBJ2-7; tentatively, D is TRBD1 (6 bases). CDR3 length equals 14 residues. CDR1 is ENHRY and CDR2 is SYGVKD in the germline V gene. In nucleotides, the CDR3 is TGTGTCATCAGGGAACGGGACATCACCTACGAGCAGTACTTC. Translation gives CVIRERDITYEQYF.

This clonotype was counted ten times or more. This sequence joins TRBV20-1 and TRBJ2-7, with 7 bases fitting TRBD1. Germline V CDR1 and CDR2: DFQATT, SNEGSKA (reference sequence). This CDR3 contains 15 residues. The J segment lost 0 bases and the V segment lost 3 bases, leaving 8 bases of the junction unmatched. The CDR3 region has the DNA TGCAGTGCTAGCCCGACAGGGAGACTCTCCTACGAGCAGTACTTC. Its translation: CSASPTGRLSYEQYF.